The 11 T cell receptor beta chains below all came from one sample that was sequenced in a study of response to subunit inactivated influenza vaccine. TCRdb re-called the RT-PCR reads with MiXCR, one entry per CDR3 protein. The sample lists roughly 570,000 distinct CDR3 sequences, less than 15% seen once, with roughly 11% in the top ten. The sequencing used PBMCs from blood, collected 11 to 12 days after vaccination. Source of these receptors: a man aged 50-60 years who received an inactivated influenza vaccine.

This chain links TRBV5-1 with TRBJ1-4; D is perhaps TRBD1 (6 bases). The CDR3 sequence is 16 residues long. V was trimmed by 4 bases and J by 2 bases, leaving 15 bases between them. Looked up from germline, CDR1 is SGHRS and CDR2 is YFSETQ. The CDR3 spells CASSPQGRGTNEKLFF. Written as DNA, the CDR3 is TGCGCCAGCAGCCCCCAGGGGCGCGGGACTAATGAAAAACTGTTTTTT.

The chain recombines TRBV5-4 with TRBJ2-1, with 10 nucleotides matching TRBD1. CDR1 is SGHNT, CDR2 YYREEE, per germline (reference sequence). V shed 6 bases, J shed 6 bases, and the junction held 9 bases outside the gene matches. The CDR3 sequence is 15 residues long. The CDR3 loop reads CASTFLGTGANEQFF. The DNA of the CDR3 is TGTGCCAGCACCTTCCTCGGGACAGGGGCCAATGAGCAGTTCTTC.

This clonotype was picked up many times. This chain connects TRBV10-3 to TRBJ2-1; D is possibly TRBD2 (6 bases). CDR3 length: 11 amino acids. V gave up 3 bases and J gave up 16 bases, with 13 bases separating them. Germline-derived CDR1 and CDR2 are ENHRY and SYGVKD. The DNA for the CDR3 is TGTGCCATCAGTGACGGGGGAGTGGTTTTCTTC. Amino acid sequence: CAISDGGVVFF.

The rearrangement links TRBV14 to TRBJ2-1; D call uncertain. Trimming removed 1 base at V and 7 bases at J, with 11 bases between. Germline V lookup: CDR1 SGHDN, CDR2 FVKESK. This CDR3 has 14 residues. CDR3 residues: CASSQGWTMNEQFF. The CDR3 region has the DNA TGTGCCAGCAGCCAAGGGTGGACCATGAATGAGCAGTTCTTC.

This sequence joins TRBV19 and TRBJ2-4, with 8 bases matching TRBD1. The junction had 14 bases not matched to a gene; V was cut back by 3 bases and J by 1 base. The CDR3 has 19 residues. Germline V CDR1 and CDR2: LNHDA, SQIVND (reference sequence). The CDR3 DNA is TGTGCCAGTAGTATTTCCCCTTACAGGGGGAGGAAGGCCAAAAACATTCAGTACTTC. Amino acid sequence: CASSISPYRGRKAKNIQYF.

The V call is TRBV12-3 or TRBV12-4, the J call TRBJ2-1, with 12 positions matching TRBD2. This CDR3 has 17 amino acids. J gave up 1 base and V 3 bases, and 4 bases lay outside the gene matches. CDR3 loop: CASSFKLAGGSYNEQFF. The DNA of the CDR3 is TGTGCCAGCAGTTTCAAGCTAGCGGGAGGGTCCTACAATGAGCAGTTCTTC.

In its sample, this clonotype was seen once. The chain uses TRBV7-6 and TRBJ2-7; 12 bases map to TRBD1. J was trimmed by 10 bases and V by 2 bases; bases with no gene match: 3. This CDR3 is built from 13 residues. Germline CDR1 is SGHVS and CDR2 is FNYEAQ. This CDR3 reads CASSLMGQGAQYF. In DNA form, the CDR3 reads TGTGCCAGCAGCTTAATGGGACAGGGGGCACAGTACTTC.

This clonotype was seen a single time. The chain couples TRBV6-2 or TRBV6-3 to TRBJ1-1; D gene uncertain. V was shortened by 2 bases and J by 3 bases, with 4 bases between the two germline ends. The CDR3 length is 12 residues. Germline V gene data show CDR1 as MNHEY and CDR2 as SVGEGT. DNA of the CDR3: TGTGCCAGCAGTTACCCAGACACTGAAGCTTTCTTT. It codes for CASSYPDTEAFF.

This clonotype was picked up a small number of times. The chain couples TRBV6-1 to TRBJ2-7, with D hard to call. V was pared by 1 base and J by 6 bases, with 10 bases between. This CDR3 region has 13 residues. Germline CDR1 and CDR2: MNHNS and SASEGT. DNA of the CDR3: TGTGCCAGCAGTGAAGGTCGGGCTCTCGAGCAGTACTTC. Translating gives CASSEGRALEQYF.

The chain carries TRBV12-5 and TRBJ1-2, with 7 bases aligning to TRBD1. The length of the CDR3 is 14 residues. J was trimmed by 7 bases and V by 4 bases; bases with no gene match: 9. Germline V gives CDR1 LGHNT, CDR2 FRNRAP. CDR3 nucleotide sequence: TGTGCTAGTGGTTGGGGGACAGCCAGTCGTGGCTACACCTTC. This translates into CASGWGTASRGYTF.

This clonotype has a count of ten or more. This rearrangement joins TRBV28 to TRBJ2-3; no definite D call. Germline V CDR1 and CDR2: MDHEN, SYDVKM. The CDR3 sequence is 14 residues long. V lost 3 bases to trimming and J lost 1 base, with 8 bases between them. The CDR3 region is CASSFLSGTDTQYF. Here the CDR3 DNA reads TGTGCCAGCAGTTTTCTAAGCGGCACAGATACGCAGTATTTT.